These 15 T cell receptor beta chains came from one sample sequenced in a study of blood T cell repertoires in COVID-19. Sequenced by immunoSEQ multiplex PCR; TCRdb stores in-frame clones only, minus some. The sample carries 150,000 or so clones, about 77% recorded once. Sequenced input: peripheral blood. The receptors were sampled from a woman aged 50 to 60 with active or convalescent COVID-19.

The chain couples TRBV9 to TRBJ1-5, with a possible D match to TRBD1 (5 bases). Per germline, CDR1 SGDLS and CDR2 YYNGEE. V was cut by 3 bases and J by 1 base, with 8 bases left in between. The CDR3 contains 14 residues. CDR3 residues: CASSAGLSNQPQHF. CDR3 bases: TGTGCCAGCAGCGCGGGACTGAGCAATCAGCCCCAGCATTTT.

The chain links TRBV3-1 (or the pseudogene TRBV3-2) to TRBJ1-2; 7 nucleotides align to TRBD1. The CDR3 covers 14 residues. J gave up 4 bases and V 1 base, and 3 bases lay outside the gene matches. Germline lookup yields CDR1 LGHDT and CDR2 YNNKEL (reference sequence). The CDR3 reads CASSQGGQVYGYTF. The CDR3 nucleotides read TGTGCCAGCAGCCAAGGCGGACAGGTCTATGGCTACACCTTC.

The chain couples TRBV9 to TRBJ1-2; 8 nucleotides line up with TRBD1. Germline V gene data show CDR1 as SGDLS and CDR2 as YYNGEE. V was clipped by 3 bases and J by 7 bases; unmatched bases: 8. The CDR3 sequence is 14 residues long. The CDR3 loop reads CASSADRGGLGYTF. CDR3 nucleotide sequence: TGTGCCAGCAGCGCAGACAGGGGCGGTCTTGGCTACACCTTC. The full variable domain, its missing parts supplied by reference TRBV9 and TRBJ1-2, is DSGVTQTPKHLITATGQRVTLRCSPRSGDLSVYWYQQSLDQGLQFLIQYYNGEERAKGNILERFSAQQFPDLHSELNLSSLELGDSALYFCASSADRGGLGYTFGSGTRLTVV.

The rearrangement uses TRBV5-4 and TRBJ1-2, with D unresolved. The germline V gene encodes CDR1 SGHNT and CDR2 YYREEE (reference sequence). The CDR3 contains 16 residues. The V gene lost 2 bases and the J gene lost 0 bases, with 14 bases spanning the gap. CDR3 in amino acids: CASSFLEGTTNYGYTF. The CDR3 nucleotides are TGTGCCAGCAGCTTCTTGGAGGGTACAACTAACTATGGCTACACCTTC.

This clone was seen only once. The genes are TRBV24-1 and TRBJ1-1; 8 nucleotides align to TRBD1. V trimming: 3 bases; J trimming: 2 bases; junction bases outside the gene matches: 7. CDR3 length equals 16 residues. Germline CDR1 is KGHDR and CDR2 is SFDVKD. CDR3 DNA sequence: TGTGCCACCAGTGATCGGGACAGGACGGGAAACACTGAAGCTTTCTTT. Protein: CATSDRDRTGNTEAFF.

CDR3 in amino acids: CASRRQGQVNYGYTF. CDR3 nucleotides: TGCGCCAGCAGAAGACAGGGTCAGGTTAACTATGGCTACACCTTC. The rearrangement uses TRBV10-2 and TRBJ1-2, with 7 bases matching TRBD1. The CDR3 is 15 amino acids. The germline gives CDR1 WSHSY, CDR2 SAAADI. V dropped 6 bases and J dropped 1; count of bases not matched to a gene: 8.

The J gene is TRBJ2-3, the V gene TRBV6-2 or TRBV6-3, with D tentatively TRBD2 (6 bases). CDR1 is MNHEY, CDR2 SVGEGT, per germline. This CDR3 is built from 16 residues. V was trimmed by 5 bases and J by 1 base, leaving 16 bases between them. In DNA, the CDR3 is TGTGCCAGCAGTACCGCTAGCGTTGGGGGCACAGATACGCAGTATTTT. As protein: CASSTASVGGTDTQYF.

The V call is TRBV10-3, the J call TRBJ1-2, with TRBD1 identical over 12 bases. Trimming removed 0 bases from V and 6 bases from J; junction bases left unmatched: 11. The length of the CDR3 is 18 residues. Germline-derived CDR1 and CDR2 are ENHRY and SYGVKD. The CDR3 region is CAISESSGTGGNPDGYTF. The CDR3 DNA is TGTGCCATCAGTGAGTCTTCCGGGACAGGGGGCAACCCCGATGGCTACACCTTC.

This chain links TRBV7-2 with TRBJ1-1; 9 bases map to TRBD1. CDR1 and CDR2 (germline): SGHTA, FQGNSA. V gave up 5 bases and J gave up 7 bases; unmatched junction bases: 11. CDR3 length equals 15 residues. The CDR3 nucleotides read TGTGCCAGCAGCGGCCGACAGGGGGTTGGGGTTGAAGCTTTCTTT. It is translated as CASSGRQGVGVEAFF.

The genes are TRBV4-2 and TRBJ2-1, with 9 bases fitting TRBD2. CDR3 size: 14 residues. CDR1 is LGHNA and CDR2 is YNFKEQ in the germline V gene. Unmatched junction bases numbered 4, after V lost 4 bases and J lost 6 bases. The DNA for the CDR3 is TGTGCCAGCAGCCTCAGACTAGCGGTCAATGAGCAGTTCTTC. Residues: CASSLRLAVNEQFF.

This clone was found a few times. The chain uses TRBV14 and TRBJ2-1; maybe TRBD2 (6 bases). The CDR3 spans 14 residues. The V end lost 4 bases, the J end lost 4 bases, and 11 bases lay between the germline ends. Germline loops: CDR1 SGHDN, CDR2 FVKESK. The CDR3 DNA is TGTGCCAGCAGCCCGACTAGTAGGTACAATGAGCAGTTCTTC. Translating it yields CASSPTSRYNEQFF.

The V call is TRBV7-9, the J call TRBJ1-4, with no clear D. Trimming took off 3 bases at V and 8 bases at J, with 7 bases between the two ends. CDR1 is SEHNR, CDR2 FQNEAQ, per germline (reference sequence). The CDR3 extends over 12 amino acids. CDR3 region: CASSFTPEKLFF. Here the CDR3 DNA reads TGTGCCAGCAGCTTTACACCGGAAAAACTGTTTTTT.

The CDR3 region has the DNA TGTGCCAGCAGCCAACTCCTGGGAGGGGAGACCCAGTACTTC. Translation gives CASSQLLGGETQYF. V and J are TRBV14 and TRBJ2-5; TRBD2 agrees at 7 bases. V gave up 2 bases and J gave up 5 bases; unmatched junction bases: 5. The germline CDR1 and CDR2 sequences are SGHDN and FVKESK. The CDR3 runs to 14 residues.

V is TRBV30 and J is TRBJ1-6; D is perhaps TRBD1 (6 bases). The CDR3 totals 13 residues. Per germline, CDR1 GTSNPN and CDR2 SVGIG (reference sequence). V was pared by 2 bases and J by 11 bases, with 13 bases between. The CDR3 protein is CAWSTTGLPPLHF. The CDR3 DNA sequence: TGTGCCTGGAGTACCACAGGGTTGCCACCCCTCCACTTT.

The DNA for the CDR3 is TGTGCCAGCAGTTTCCGACAGGTTGCAACTAATGAAAAACTGTTTTTT. Protein sequence: CASSFRQVATNEKLFF. The J gene is TRBJ1-4, the V gene TRBV6-5; a weak D match, TRBD1 (6 bases). The V gene lost 4 bases and the J gene lost 0 bases, with 12 bases spanning the gap. This CDR3 contains 16 residues. Per germline, CDR1 MNHEY and CDR2 SVGAGI.